The 29 T cell receptor beta chains below were found in one sample sequenced in a study of early T cells in non-severe SARS-CoV-2 infection. TCRdb re-analysed the 5' RACE reads in MiXCR, keeping a single row per CDR3 protein. The sample yields tens of thousands of distinct CDR3 sequences, 8% to 10% seen once. Here the sequenced sample was whole blood, taken at baseline. Receptors were obtained from an adult who was a healthcare worker with PCR-confirmed SARS-CoV-2 infection or an uninfected control (not recorded which).

This clonotype was counted only a few times. The chain joins TRBV28 to TRBJ1-6; the D is unclear. The length of the CDR3 is 13 residues. Germline lookup yields CDR1 MDHEN and CDR2 SYDVKM. Trimming took off 5 bases at V and 10 bases at J, with 12 bases between the two ends. DNA of the CDR3: TGTGCCAGCAGTCAACGACGGCACTCACCCCTCCACTTT. It encodes CASSQRRHSPLHF.

This clonotype was found many times. This sequence joins TRBV28 and TRBJ2-7; no definite D call. The CDR3 has 14 amino acids. The V end lost 7 bases, the J end lost 0 bases, and 13 bases lay between the germline ends. Germline V gene sequence: CDR1 MDHEN, CDR2 SYDVKM. DNA of the CDR3: TGTGCCAGCAACCACCGCGGATTCTCCTACGAGCAGTACTTC. This encodes CASNHRGFSYEQYF.

This clonotype has a count of ten or more. This chain joins TRBV25-1 and TRBJ2-3; 8 bases match TRBD1. Germline V gives CDR1 MGHDK, CDR2 SYGVNS. CDR3 length equals 16 residues. The trim removed 4 bases at V and 3 bases at J, leaving 9 bases unmatched. The CDR3 DNA follows: TGTGCCAGCAGTGTTACCCGGGACAGGTTAACAGATACGCAGTATTTT. This encodes CASSVTRDRLTDTQYF.

The table lists this clonotype with a count of one. The chain employs TRBV29-1 and TRBJ2-3; D not resolved. This CDR3 region has 14 residues. Germline values: CDR1 SQVTM, CDR2 ANQGSEA. The V end was cut by 8 bases, the J end by 2 bases, with 17 bases between. The CDR3 nucleotides read TGCAGCCTCATCCCGCCTTGGGACACAGATACGCAGTATTTT. Translation: CSLIPPWDTDTQYF.

The chain joins TRBV5-6 to TRBJ1-4, with 10 bases aligning to TRBD1. The germline gives CDR1 SGHDT, CDR2 YYEEEE. The CDR3 spans 15 residues. The junction had 6 bases not matched to a gene; V was cut back by 2 bases and J by 8 bases. The CDR3 nucleotides are TGTGCCAGCAGCTTAGACAGGGGGCTGAGCGAAAAACTGTTTTTT. This gives the protein CASSLDRGLSEKLFF. The entire variable domain, with the rest obtained from reference TRBV5-6 and TRBJ1-4, is as follows: DAGVTQSPTHLIKTRGQQVTLRCSPKSGHDTVSWYQQALGQGPQFIFQYYEEEERQRGNFPDRFSGHQFPNYSSELNVNALLLGDSALYLCASSLDRGLSEKLFFGSGTQLSVL.

This clonotype was seen at least ten times. CDR3 DNA sequence: TGCAGTGCTAGGGTCACAACAGGGTTTACAGATACGCAGTATTTT. Translation: CSARVTTGFTDTQYF. This chain joins TRBV20-1 and TRBJ2-3; D may be TRBD1 (6 bases). V gave up 3 bases and J gave up 3 bases, with 16 bases separating them. Germline V lookup: CDR1 DFQATT, CDR2 SNEGSKA (reference sequence). The CDR3 runs to 15 residues.

CDR3 loop: CASIPPGGYNNSPLHF. The CDR3, as DNA: TGTGCCAGCATCCCGCCCGGCGGGTACAATAATTCACCCCTCCACTTT. The V and J genes are TRBV6-1 and TRBJ1-6; unclear D gene. CDR1 and CDR2 (germline): MNHNS, SASEGT. The germline V and J ends were trimmed by 7 bases and 5 bases, with 18 bases remaining between them. This CDR3 region has 16 residues.

V and J are TRBV7-6 and TRBJ2-7; D remains unclear. Per germline, CDR1 SGHVS and CDR2 FNYEAQ. Trimming cost V 5 bases and J 0 bases, with 11 bases left between them. CDR3 size: 14 residues. CDR3 in amino acids: CASSPLVGSYEQYF. DNA of the CDR3: TGTGCCAGCAGCCCTCTTGTCGGCTCCTACGAGCAGTACTTC.

This chain uses TRBV28 with TRBJ2-3; weak D call: TRBD2 (5 bases). Trimming took 7 bases from V and 9 from J, leaving 11 bases between them. This CDR3 has 11 residues. Germline V gene data show CDR1 as MDHEN and CDR2 as SYDVKM. DNA for the CDR3: TGTGCCAGCACCGGGGTAGAGACGCAGTATTTT. The encoded protein is CASTGVETQYF.

This clonotype has more than one count but fewer than ten. The V gene is TRBV12-3 or TRBV12-4, the J gene TRBJ2-7, with D hard to call. Trimming cost V 1 base and J 4 bases, with 5 bases left between them. This CDR3 is 12 amino acids long. In DNA form, the CDR3 reads TGTGCCAGCAGTTTAGTTCGGTACGAGCAGTACTTC. Amino acid sequence: CASSLVRYEQYF.

This chain links TRBV9 with TRBJ2-1; 8 bases fit TRBD2. The CDR3 totals 15 residues. With 0 bases clipped from V and 4 bases from J, the junction kept 3 bases outside the gene matches. The germline gives CDR1 SGDLS, CDR2 YYNGEE. The CDR3 bases are TGTGCCAGCAGCGTAGGACTAGCGAAGTACAATGAGCAGTTCTTC. This gives the protein CASSVGLAKYNEQFF.

For the CDR3, the DNA is TGTGCCAGCAGTTACTCGGGGCTAAGGAACACCGGGGAGCTGTTTTTT. Encoded protein: CASSYSGLRNTGELFF. This rearrangement joins TRBV6-5 to TRBJ2-2; D might be TRBD1 (5 bases). V lost 0 bases, J lost 1 base, and 9 bases lay in between. Germline values: CDR1 MNHEY, CDR2 SVGAGI. The CDR3 is made up of 16 amino acids.

This clonotype was seen only once. This clone may be a read error of a much larger clone one base away. The chain joins TRBV6-5 to TRBJ2-7; D is possibly TRBD2 (6 bases). Germline CDR1 is MNHEY and CDR2 is SVGAGI. CDR3 length: 14 residues. The CDR3 protein is CASRKPGGRNEHYF. The CDR3 DNA sequence: TGTGCCAGCAGGAAACCCGGGGGTCGGAACGAGCATTACTTC.

As regards this clonotype: This sequence may be a read error, since a much larger clone differs from it by one base. The chain carries TRBV27 and TRBJ1-4; 9 bases align to TRBD1. Germline CDR1 reads MNHEY; CDR2 reads SMNVEV (reference sequence). The CDR3 extends over 15 amino acids. This CDR3 is CANSPWTGADEKLFF. The CDR3 DNA is TGTGCCAACAGTCCGTGGACAGGGGCTGACGAAAAACTGTTTTTT.

V gene TRBV5-1 combines with J gene TRBJ2-7; D could derive from TRBD1 or TRBD2 (5 bases each). The CDR3 consists of 15 residues. The V end was cut by 3 bases, the J end by 2 bases, with 15 bases between. The germline V gene has CDR1 SGHRS and CDR2 YFSETQ. CDR3 coding DNA: TGCGCCAGCAGCTCCTGGGACCCGCTGACCTACGAGCAGTACTTC. Protein product: CASSSWDPLTYEQYF. The variable domain in full, with the rest retrieved from reference TRBV5-1 and TRBJ2-7, is KAGVTQTPRYLIKTRGQQVTLSCSPISGHRSVSWYQQTPGQGLQFLFEYFSETQRNKGNFPGRFSGRQFSNSRSEMNVSTLELGDSALYLCASSSWDPLTYEQYFGPGTRLTVT.

This clonotype was seen a few times. The chain links TRBV7-8 to TRBJ2-1; 7 bases are shared with TRBD1. CDR3 length: 16 amino acids. The germline V gene encodes CDR1 SGHVS and CDR2 FQNEAQ. V trimming: 1 base; J trimming: 0 bases; junction bases outside the gene matches: 3. CDR3 in amino acids: CASSLEAGGSYNEQFF. CDR3 nucleotides: TGTGCCAGCAGCTTAGAGGCAGGGGGCTCCTACAATGAGCAGTTCTTC.

This clonotype appeared many times. The chain combines TRBV6-6 with TRBJ2-2; 7 positions match TRBD1. The CDR3 length is 15 residues. CDR1 MNHNY and CDR2 SVGAGI come from the germline V gene (reference sequence). V gave up 6 bases and J gave up 0 bases; unmatched junction bases: 4. The chain's CDR3 is CASSGTAANTGELFF. The CDR3 nucleotides are TGTGCCAGCAGCGGGACAGCCGCGAACACCGGGGAGCTGTTTTTT.

This clonotype was seen at least ten times. CDR3 sequence reads: CASASNRGNEQYF. The CDR3 coding sequence is TGTGCCAGCGCTTCTAACAGGGGGAACGAGCAGTACTTC. The chain joins TRBV28 to TRBJ2-7; 8 bases map to TRBD1. Germline assignment: CDR1 MDHEN and CDR2 SYDVKM. This CDR3 region has 13 residues. V lost 8 bases to trimming and J lost 5 bases; unmatched junction nucleotides: 8.

In this sample, this clonotype turned up many times. This chain's CDR3 is CASSQDKGADTQYF. The CDR3 region has the DNA TGTGCCAGCAGCCAAGATAAGGGAGCAGATACGCAGTATTTT. V is TRBV4-2 and J is TRBJ2-3, with D possibly TRBD2 on 5 matching bases. The germline V gene encodes CDR1 LGHNA and CDR2 YNFKEQ. V lost 0 bases, J lost 4 bases, and 8 bases lay in between. The CDR3 consists of 14 residues.

The chain recombines TRBV29-1 with TRBJ2-1; either TRBD1 or TRBD2 may supply D (6 bases each). Trimming stripped 7 bases from V and 0 bases from J, with 16 bases between. There are 15 residues in the CDR3. The germline V gene encodes CDR1 SQVTM and CDR2 ANQGSEA. Written as DNA, the CDR3 is TGCAGCGCTGAGGACGGAGGGGGCTCCTACAATGAGCAGTTCTTC. This translates into CSAEDGGGSYNEQFF.

This clonotype was recorded many times. The chain combines TRBV7-2 with TRBJ2-3; D is unclear. This CDR3 has 19 amino acids. V was trimmed by 1 base and J by 2 bases, leaving 22 bases between them. Germline assignment: CDR1 SGHTA and CDR2 FQGNSA. The CDR3 coding sequence is TGTGCCAGCAGCTTAGTATTTCCCGCTGGCCCTCCCCCCACAGATACGCAGTATTTT. Translated: CASSLVFPAGPPPTDTQYF.

This clonotype has just one count. The rearrangement joins TRBV6-1 to TRBJ2-7; 9 nucleotides align to TRBD1. Germline V gene sequence: CDR1 MNHNS, CDR2 SASEGT. J was trimmed by 6 bases and V by 7 bases; bases with no gene match: 13. The CDR3 spans 15 residues. The DNA for the CDR3 is TGTGCCAGCACCCAAGGAGGGACAGGGCAAATCGAGCAGTACTTC. It encodes CASTQGGTGQIEQYF.

Ten or more counts support this clonotype. The V call is TRBV28, the J call TRBJ2-1, with TRBD2 matching over 8 bases. The CDR3 is 15 amino acids. In germline, CDR1 is MDHEN, CDR2 SYDVKM. Trimming at V came to 8 bases and at J to 2 bases, leaving 8 bases not matched to a gene. This CDR3 is CASRRGGGTYNEQFF. In DNA, the CDR3 is TGTGCCAGCCGCCGGGGGGGAGGGACCTACAATGAGCAGTTCTTC.

There are many counts of this clonotype. The chain couples TRBV11-2 to TRBJ1-1; a weak D match, TRBD1 (5 bases). The CDR3 is 12 residues long. V gave up 5 bases and J gave up 8 bases, with 12 bases separating them. Germline values: CDR1 SGHAT, CDR2 FQNNGV. In nucleotides, the CDR3 is TGTGCCAGCAGCACAAACAGGATCGAAGCTTTCTTT. Encoded protein: CASSTNRIEAFF.

This clonotype was seen many times. The chain is built from TRBV20-1 and TRBJ2-7, with a possible D match to TRBD2 (5 bases). Germline V CDR1 and CDR2: DFQATT, SNEGSKA (reference sequence). The length of the CDR3 is 13 residues. V lost 5 bases, J lost 3 bases, and 14 bases lay in between. The CDR3 loop reads CSASDRGSYEQYF. The CDR3 DNA sequence: TGCAGTGCTTCTGATCGGGGTAGCTACGAGCAGTACTTC.

This clonotype appeared a few times. This chain's CDR3 is CASSLQSVEQFF. For the CDR3, the DNA is TGTGCCAGCAGCCTCCAAAGCGTTGAGCAGTTCTTC. The chain employs TRBV5-6 and TRBJ2-1; D ambiguous. Germline V gene data show CDR1 as SGHDT and CDR2 as YYEEEE. Trimming removed 4 bases at V and 9 bases at J, with 11 bases between. The CDR3 spans 12 residues.

This CDR3 is CATSAGGGFHEQYF. CDR3 nucleotide sequence: TGTGCCACCTCAGCGGGAGGAGGATTCCACGAGCAGTACTTC. The chain uses TRBV28 and TRBJ2-7, with 9 bases matching TRBD2. The germline V gene has CDR1 MDHEN and CDR2 SYDVKM. V was pared by 10 bases and J by 5 bases, with 12 bases of the junction left unmatched. The CDR3 extends over 14 amino acids.

As for this clonotype: At one end, the junction sequence differs from germline, possibly due to a read error. The genes are TRBV30 and TRBJ2-7; the D gene is possibly TRBD1 (5 bases). The CDR3 is 12 residues long. Per the germline V gene, CDR1 is GTSNPN and CDR2 is SVGIG (reference sequence). CDR3 coding DNA: TGTGCCTGGAGTTCTTGGGGCCTGGGGCAGTGCTTC. Its translation is CAWSSWGLGQCF.

The V call is TRBV6-2 or TRBV6-3, the J call TRBJ2-7; D unresolved. The CDR3 consists of 14 residues. Germline V CDR1 and CDR2: MNHEY, SVGEGT. Trimming removed 0 bases at V and 6 bases at J, with 12 bases between. The chain's CDR3 is CASSYSVRGGEQYF. The CDR3 nucleotides read TGTGCCAGCAGTTACTCGGTCAGAGGCGGCGAGCAGTACTTC.